This T cell receptor beta chain was sequenced for a study of blood T cell repertoires in COVID-19. As for the study in general: T cells, B-cell-depleted T cells, or PBMCs supplied cDNA or gDNA.

Germline CDR1 reads SGHVS; CDR2 reads FQNEAQ. CDR3 length equals 11 residues. V lost 5 bases and J lost 6, with 5 bases in between. In the original analysis: Reference gene primer amplification gave estimated nucleated cell counts. TCRdb's copy holds only in-frame clones and misses some; the assay was immunoSEQ multiplex PCR. V and J calls and clone size are copied from that table; D and trimming were computed from the DNA. The sample consists of tens of thousands of clones, about 80% of them appearing once. The TCR originated in a woman in her sixties with acute or convalescent COVID-19. Sequencing was done on a sample of peripheral blood. The chain is built from TRBV7-8 and TRBJ1-3, with D uncertain. The CDR3 nucleotides are TGTGCCAGCAGCCCCCAAAACACCATATATTTT. Translated, it gives CASSPQNTIYF.